This T cell receptor (beta chain) was retrieved from a study of CD8+ T cells in alopecia areata. Study information: It was oral tofacitinib, at 5 to 10 mg twice daily, that treated patients received. Scoring of severity for treated patients was based on percentage of affected scalp area.

Germline CDR1 is SGHNT and CDR2 is YYREEE (reference sequence). The CDR3 has 16 amino acids. Trimming removed 0 bases from V and 6 bases from J; junction bases left unmatched: 10. As for this clone: Its antigen is still unknown.

The sample's treatment: oral pan-JAK inhibitor, 5-10 mg twice daily. PBMCs provided sorted CD4+ and CD8+ T cells. Extraction and reverse transcription of RNA yielded cDNA as the sequencing template. Repertoires were generated with immunoSEQ multiplex PCR, while TCRdb's copy carries only in-frame clones and drops some. Among 190,000 or so clones listed, roughly 60% were seen once. General study results and limits: There were many expanded lesional clones persisting in scalp and blood during tofacitinib.

The receptor comes from a human donor with alopecia areata. The source material was CD4+ T cells sorted from blood, sampled at week 24, from a patient treated with tofacitinib. V and J are TRBV5-4 and TRBJ1-2; TRBD1 matches 8 bases. The CDR3 region has the DNA TGTGCCAGCAGCTTGGCCGGAGGACAGGGTAAGGATGGCTACACCTTC. Protein product: CASSLAGGQGKDGYTF. Using reference TRBV5-4 and TRBJ1-2 for the parts outside the CDR3, the full variable domain is ETGVTQSPTHLIKTRGQQVTLRCSSQSGHNTVSWYQQALGQGPQFIFQYYREEENGRGNFPPRFSGLQFPNYSSELNVNALELDDSALYLCASSLAGGQGKDGYTFGSGTRLTVV.